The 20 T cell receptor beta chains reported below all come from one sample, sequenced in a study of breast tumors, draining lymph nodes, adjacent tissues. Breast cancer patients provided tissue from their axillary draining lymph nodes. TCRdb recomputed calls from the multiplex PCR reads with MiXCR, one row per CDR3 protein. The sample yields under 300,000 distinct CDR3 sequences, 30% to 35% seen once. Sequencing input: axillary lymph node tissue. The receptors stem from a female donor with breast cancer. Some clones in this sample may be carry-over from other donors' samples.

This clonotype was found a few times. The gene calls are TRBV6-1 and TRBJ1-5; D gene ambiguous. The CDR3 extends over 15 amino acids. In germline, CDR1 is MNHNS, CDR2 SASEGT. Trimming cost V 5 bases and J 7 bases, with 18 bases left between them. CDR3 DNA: TGTGCCAGCAGTTCCCCGGGCTGGGAAGGACAGCCCCAGCATTTT. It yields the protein CASSSPGWEGQPQHF.

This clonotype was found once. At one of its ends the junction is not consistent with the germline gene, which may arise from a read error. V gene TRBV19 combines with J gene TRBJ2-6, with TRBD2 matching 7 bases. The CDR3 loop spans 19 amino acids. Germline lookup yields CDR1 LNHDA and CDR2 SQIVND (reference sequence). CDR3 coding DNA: TGTGCCAGTAGTATCCCACCGGGACGGGGTGTGAGCGGGGCCAACGCCCTGACTTTC. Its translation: CASSIPPGRGVSGANALTF.

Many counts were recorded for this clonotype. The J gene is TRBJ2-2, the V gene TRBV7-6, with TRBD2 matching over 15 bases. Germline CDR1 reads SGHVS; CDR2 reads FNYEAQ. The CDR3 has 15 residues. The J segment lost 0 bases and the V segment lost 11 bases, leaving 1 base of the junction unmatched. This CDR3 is CAGTSGGTNTGELFF. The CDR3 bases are TGTGCCGGGACTAGCGGGGGGACGAACACCGGGGAGCTGTTTTTT.

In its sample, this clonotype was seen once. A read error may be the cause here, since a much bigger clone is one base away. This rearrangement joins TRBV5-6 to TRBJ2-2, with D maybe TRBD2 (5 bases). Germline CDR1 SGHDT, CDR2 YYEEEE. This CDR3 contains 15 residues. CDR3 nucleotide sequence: TGTGCCAGCAGCTTGGGTGAGGGAGACACCGGGGAGCTGCTTTTT. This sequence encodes CASSLGEGDTGELLF.

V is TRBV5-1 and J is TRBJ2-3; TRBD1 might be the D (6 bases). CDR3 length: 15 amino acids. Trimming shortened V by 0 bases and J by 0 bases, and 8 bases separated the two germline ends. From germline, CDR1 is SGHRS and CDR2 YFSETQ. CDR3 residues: CASSLEQGSTDTQYF. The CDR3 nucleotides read TGCGCCAGCAGCTTGGAACAGGGAAGCACAGATACGCAGTATTTT.

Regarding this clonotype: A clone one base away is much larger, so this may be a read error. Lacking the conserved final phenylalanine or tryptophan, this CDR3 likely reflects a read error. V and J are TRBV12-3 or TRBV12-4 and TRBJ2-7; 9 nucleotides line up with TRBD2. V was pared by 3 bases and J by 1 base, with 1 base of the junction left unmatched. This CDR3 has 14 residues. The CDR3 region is CASSFAGGSYEQYL. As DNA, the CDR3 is TGTGCCAGCAGTTTTGCGGGAGGGTCCTACGAGCAGTACCTC.

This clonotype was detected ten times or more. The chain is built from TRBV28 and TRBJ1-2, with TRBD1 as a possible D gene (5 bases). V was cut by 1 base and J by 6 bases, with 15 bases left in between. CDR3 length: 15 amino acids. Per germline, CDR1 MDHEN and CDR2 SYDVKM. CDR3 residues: CASSLFPSRVNGYTF. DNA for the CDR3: TGTGCCAGCAGTTTATTCCCGAGCAGGGTCAATGGCTACACCTTC.

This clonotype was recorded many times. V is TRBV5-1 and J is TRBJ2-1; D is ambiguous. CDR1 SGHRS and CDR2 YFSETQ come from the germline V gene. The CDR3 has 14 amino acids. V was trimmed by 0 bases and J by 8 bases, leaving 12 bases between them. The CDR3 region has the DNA TGCGCCAGCAGCTTGGCCAGACTTCCACATGAGCAGTTCTTC. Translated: CASSLARLPHEQFF.

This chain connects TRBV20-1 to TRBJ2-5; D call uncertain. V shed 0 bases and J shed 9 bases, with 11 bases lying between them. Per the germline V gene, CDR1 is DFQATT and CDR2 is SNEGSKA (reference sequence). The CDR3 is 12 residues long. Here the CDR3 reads CSARDSGKPQYF. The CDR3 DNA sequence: TGCAGTGCTAGAGATTCCGGAAAGCCCCAGTACTTC.

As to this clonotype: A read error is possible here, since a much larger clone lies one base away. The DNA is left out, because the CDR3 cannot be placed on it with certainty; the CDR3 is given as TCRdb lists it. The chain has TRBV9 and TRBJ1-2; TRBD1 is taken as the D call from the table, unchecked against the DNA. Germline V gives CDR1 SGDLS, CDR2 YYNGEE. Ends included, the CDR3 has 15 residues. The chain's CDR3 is CASSVAPGTEYGSTF.

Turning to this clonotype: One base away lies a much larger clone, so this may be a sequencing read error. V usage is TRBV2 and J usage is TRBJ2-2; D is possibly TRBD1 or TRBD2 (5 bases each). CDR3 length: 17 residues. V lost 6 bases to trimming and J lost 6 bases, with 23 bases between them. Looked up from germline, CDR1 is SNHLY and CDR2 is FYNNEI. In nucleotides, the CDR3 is TGTGCCAGCAGCCAAGAGCTTGGGACCCGAGGCGCCGGGGAGCTGTTTTTT. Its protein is CASSQELGTRGAGELFF.

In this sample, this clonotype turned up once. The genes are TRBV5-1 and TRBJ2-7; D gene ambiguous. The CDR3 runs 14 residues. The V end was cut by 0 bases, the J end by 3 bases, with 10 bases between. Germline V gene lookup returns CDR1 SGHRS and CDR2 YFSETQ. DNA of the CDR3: TGCGCCAGCAGCTTGGCTGGCAGGTGCTACGAGCAGTACTTC. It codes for CASSLAGRCYEQYF.

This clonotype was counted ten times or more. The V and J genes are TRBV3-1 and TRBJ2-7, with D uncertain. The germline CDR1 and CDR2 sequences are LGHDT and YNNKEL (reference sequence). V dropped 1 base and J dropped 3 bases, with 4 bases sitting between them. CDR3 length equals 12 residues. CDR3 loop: CASSQGFYEQYF. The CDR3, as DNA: TGTGCCAGCAGCCAAGGTTTCTACGAGCAGTACTTC.

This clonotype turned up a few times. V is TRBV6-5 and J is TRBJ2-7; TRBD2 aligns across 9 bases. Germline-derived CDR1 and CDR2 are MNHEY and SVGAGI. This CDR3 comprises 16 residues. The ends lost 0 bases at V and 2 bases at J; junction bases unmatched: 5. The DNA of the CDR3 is TGTGCCAGCAGTTACTCGACGGCGGGGGGGCCCTACGAGCAGTACTTC. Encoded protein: CASSYSTAGGPYEQYF.

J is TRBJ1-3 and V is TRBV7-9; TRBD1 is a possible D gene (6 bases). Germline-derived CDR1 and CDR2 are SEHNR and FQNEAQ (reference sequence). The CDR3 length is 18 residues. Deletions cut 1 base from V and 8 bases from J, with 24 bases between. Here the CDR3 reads CASSLGGVRGSYGYTIYF. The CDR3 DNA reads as TGTGCCAGCAGCTTAGGAGGTGTTAGGGGGTCCTATGGCTACACCATATATTTT.

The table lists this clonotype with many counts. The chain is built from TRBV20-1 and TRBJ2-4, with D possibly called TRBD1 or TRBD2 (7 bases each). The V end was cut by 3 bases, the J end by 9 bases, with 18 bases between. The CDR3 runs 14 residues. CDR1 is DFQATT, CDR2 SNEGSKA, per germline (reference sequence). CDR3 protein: CSASWPQGEGIQYF. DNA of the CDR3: TGCAGTGCTAGTTGGCCCCAGGGGGAGGGCATTCAGTACTTC.

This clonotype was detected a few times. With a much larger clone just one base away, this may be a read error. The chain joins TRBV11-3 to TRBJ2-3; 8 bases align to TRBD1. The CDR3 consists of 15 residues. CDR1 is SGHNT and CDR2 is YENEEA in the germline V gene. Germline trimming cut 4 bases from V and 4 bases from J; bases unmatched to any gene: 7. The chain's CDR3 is CASSSTGAAADTQYF. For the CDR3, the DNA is TGTGCCAGCAGCTCGACAGGGGCGGCTGCAGATACGCAGTATTTT.

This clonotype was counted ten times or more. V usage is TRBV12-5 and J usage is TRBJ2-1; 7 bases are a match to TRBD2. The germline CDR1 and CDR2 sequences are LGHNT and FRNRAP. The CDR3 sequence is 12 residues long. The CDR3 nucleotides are TGTGCGAGCAGGCTAGCGGACAATGAGCAGTTCTTC. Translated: CASRLADNEQFF. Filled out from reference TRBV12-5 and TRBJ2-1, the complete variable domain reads DARVTQTPRHKVTEMGQEVTMRCQPILGHNTVFWYRQTMMQGLELLAYFRNRAPLDDSGMPKDRFSAEMPDATLATLKIQPSEPRDSAVYFCASRLADNEQFFGPGTRLTVL.

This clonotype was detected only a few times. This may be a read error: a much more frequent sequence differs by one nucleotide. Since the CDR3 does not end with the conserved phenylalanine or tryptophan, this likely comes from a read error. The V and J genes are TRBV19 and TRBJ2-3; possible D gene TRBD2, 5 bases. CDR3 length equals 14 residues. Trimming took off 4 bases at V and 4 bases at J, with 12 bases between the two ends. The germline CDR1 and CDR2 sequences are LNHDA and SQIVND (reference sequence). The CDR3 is CASSSLGGADTQYL. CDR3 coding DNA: TGTGCCAGTAGTAGTCTCGGAGGCGCAGATACGCAGTATCTT.

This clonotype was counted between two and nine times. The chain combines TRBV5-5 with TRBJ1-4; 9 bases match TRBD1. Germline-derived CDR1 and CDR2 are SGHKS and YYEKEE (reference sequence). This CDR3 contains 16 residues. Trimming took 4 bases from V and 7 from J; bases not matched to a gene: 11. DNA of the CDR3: TGTGCCAGCAGCCGAGGGGGGGACAGGGTTTCTGAAAAACTGTTTTTT. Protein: CASSRGGDRVSEKLFF.